A single sample is the source of the 30 T cell receptor beta chains below, sequenced in a study of blood T cell repertoires in COVID-19. The assay was immunoSEQ multiplex PCR, and TCRdb's table has in-frame clones only and misses some. The sample has tens of thousands of clones, over 80% seen once. Material for sequencing was peripheral blood. The receptors derive from a human donor in a cohort sampled during active COVID-19.

The CDR3 DNA reads as TGTGCCAGCAGCTTACGAGGGAGGGAAAATGAGCAGTTCTTC. Its protein is CASSLRGRENEQFF. The V call is TRBV7-9, the J call TRBJ2-1, with 7 bases identical to TRBD2. This CDR3 comprises 14 residues. CDR1 is SEHNR and CDR2 is FQNEAQ in the germline V gene (reference sequence). The trim removed 2 bases at V and 7 bases at J, leaving 5 bases unmatched.

This clone has more than one count but fewer than ten. This sequence joins TRBV19 and TRBJ1-5, with D perhaps TRBD1 (6 bases). This CDR3 contains 16 residues. V shed 3 bases and J shed 0 bases, with 12 bases lying between them. The germline CDR1 and CDR2 sequences are LNHDA and SQIVND (reference sequence). The CDR3: CASSIGQIYSNQPQHF. The CDR3 DNA reads as TGTGCCAGTAGTATCGGACAGATTTATAGCAATCAGCCCCAGCATTTT.

This clone was found once. V gene TRBV2 combines with J gene TRBJ2-5, with 9 nucleotides matching TRBD2. This CDR3 is 15 amino acids long. The junction had 7 bases not matched to a gene; V was cut back by 7 bases and J by 1 base. CDR1 and CDR2 from the germline V gene are SNHLY and FYNNEI. The CDR3 loop reads CASKWLAGTQETQYF. The CDR3 DNA is TGTGCCAGCAAGTGGCTAGCGGGGACCCAAGAGACCCAGTACTTC.

The genes are TRBV5-1 and TRBJ2-7, with D possibly TRBD1 on 6 matching bases. Trimming removed 0 bases at V and 3 bases at J, with 7 bases between. Germline values: CDR1 SGHRS, CDR2 YFSETQ. The CDR3 has 13 amino acids. The CDR3 nucleotides are TGCGCCAGCAGCTTGGCCAGGGGCTACGAGCAGTACTTC. It codes for CASSLARGYEQYF.

This clone was seen once. The rearrangement links TRBV3-1 (or the pseudogene TRBV3-2) to TRBJ2-7; TRBD1 aligns across 7 bases. V lost 3 bases to trimming and J lost 4 bases; unmatched junction nucleotides: 12. Germline V gene sequence: CDR1 LGHDT, CDR2 YNNKEL (reference sequence). The CDR3 consists of 16 residues. In DNA form, the CDR3 reads TGTGCCAGCAGCCATCACAGACAGGGAAGTCGATACGAGCAGTACTTC. It yields the protein CASSHHRQGSRYEQYF.

The V call is TRBV6-5, the J call TRBJ2-1; D not certain. CDR3 length: 11 residues. The V end was cut by 8 bases, the J end by 7 bases, with 9 bases between. CDR1 is MNHEY and CDR2 is SVGAGI in the germline V gene. The CDR3 DNA follows: TGTGCCAGCTCGAGGCTGAATGAGCAGTTCTTC. It translates to CASSRLNEQFF.

The rearrangement links TRBV4-2 to TRBJ2-5; 8 nucleotides line up with TRBD2. This CDR3 region has 15 residues. V was pared by 4 bases and J by 3 bases, with 7 bases of the junction left unmatched. In germline, CDR1 is LGHNA, CDR2 YNFKEQ. The CDR3 region is CASSRTPGGEETQYF. DNA for the CDR3: TGTGCCAGCAGCCGAACTCCCGGGGGGGAAGAGACCCAGTACTTC.

This chain connects TRBV3-1 (or the pseudogene TRBV3-2) to TRBJ2-2, with D possibly matching TRBD2 (5 bases). This CDR3 comprises 17 residues. The germline CDR1 and CDR2 sequences are LGHDT and YNNKEL (reference sequence). Trimming left V 0 bases short and J 6 bases short, with 17 bases between. The CDR3 loop is CASSQEKRITRAGELFF. CDR3 DNA sequence: TGTGCCAGCAGCCAAGAGAAGCGGATTACCCGCGCCGGGGAGCTGTTTTTT.

The chain employs TRBV7-3 and TRBJ2-7, with 8 bases matching TRBD2. CDR1 and CDR2 (germline): SGHTA, FQGTGA. With V trimmed by 4 bases and J by 3 bases, 5 bases remained unmatched. The length of the CDR3 is 14 residues. The CDR3 DNA reads TGTGCCAGCAGCTACGCGGGAGGCGACTACGAGCAGTACTTC. Protein sequence: CASSYAGGDYEQYF.

V gene TRBV5-1 combines with J gene TRBJ2-1; TRBD2 matches 10 bases. V shed 6 bases, J shed 6 bases, and the junction held 6 bases outside the gene matches. The CDR3 runs 14 residues. Germline CDR1 is SGHRS and CDR2 is YFSETQ. The CDR3 bases are TGCGCCAGCAACCCGGGACTAGCGTCCAATGAGCAGTTCTTC. Protein: CASNPGLASNEQFF.

V usage is TRBV18 and J usage is TRBJ2-2; TRBD1 might be the D (5 bases). CDR1 KGHSH and CDR2 LQKENI come from the germline V gene. Trimming removed 3 bases from V and 0 bases from J, with 14 bases in between. The length of the CDR3 is 17 residues. CDR3 protein: CASSPTVQGPNTGELFF. The DNA of the CDR3 is TGTGCCAGCTCACCTACGGTGCAGGGTCCGAACACCGGGGAGCTGTTTTTT.

The chain employs TRBV27 and TRBJ2-1; D gene ambiguous. The CDR3 contains 14 residues. Between the trimmed V and J ends, which lost 7 bases and 7 bases, there was a span of 17 bases. Germline CDR1 is MNHEY and CDR2 is SMNVEV (reference sequence). CDR3 in DNA: TGTGCCAGCACCGCAATTGGGCCTCGTAATGAGCAGTTCTTC. Translating it yields CASTAIGPRNEQFF.

The rearrangement links TRBV5-5 to TRBJ2-6; unclear D gene. The CDR3 is 17 residues long. The V end lost 0 bases, the J end lost 0 bases, and 10 bases lay between the germline ends. Germline-derived CDR1 and CDR2 are SGHKS and YYEKEE (reference sequence). The CDR3 loop reads CASSLAILTSGANVLTF. The CDR3 nucleotides are TGTGCCAGCAGCTTGGCCATACTTACCTCTGGGGCCAACGTCCTGACTTTC.

J is TRBJ1-1 and V is TRBV3-1 (or the pseudogene TRBV3-2); 9 bases line up with TRBD1. Germline V lookup: CDR1 LGHDT, CDR2 YNNKEL (reference sequence). The CDR3 runs to 14 residues. The V and J ends lost 4 bases and 6 bases, in that order; junction bases with no gene match: 6. CDR3 residues: CASSRTGTGSEAFF. In nucleotides, the CDR3 is TGTGCCAGCAGCCGAACCGGGACAGGGTCTGAAGCTTTCTTT.

This chain links TRBV5-1 with TRBJ1-5; D gene unclear. V was pared by 5 bases and J by 2 bases, with 17 bases between. The CDR3 spans 16 residues. Germline lookup yields CDR1 SGHRS and CDR2 YFSETQ. CDR3 sequence (DNA): TGCGCCAGCAGATCCGGGTCTGGGGAGGGCAATCAGCCCCAGCATTTT. This codes for CASRSGSGEGNQPQHF.

This chain uses TRBV19 with TRBJ1-6; the D gene is possibly TRBD1 (5 bases). Trimming shortened V by 5 bases and J by 6 bases, and 11 bases separated the two germline ends. The CDR3 covers 14 residues. The V gene's germline CDR1 is LNHDA and CDR2 SQIVND (reference sequence). The CDR3 sequence is CASSSRQINSPLHF. CDR3 coding DNA: TGTGCCAGTAGTTCTCGACAGATTAATTCACCCCTCCACTTT.

V is TRBV7-2 and J is TRBJ2-1; D gene unclear. Germline lookup yields CDR1 SGHTA and CDR2 FQGNSA. V lost 3 bases, J lost 7 bases, and 13 bases lay in between. CDR3 size: 14 residues. As DNA, the CDR3 is TGTGCCAGCAGCTTCTCTGGGCGAAGGAATGAGCAGTTCTTC. Protein product: CASSFSGRRNEQFF.

The chain joins TRBV11-3 to TRBJ2-1; a possible D gene is TRBD2 (6 bases). This CDR3 is 17 amino acids long. The V and J ends lost 0 bases and 0 bases respectively, with 12 bases between them. Germline lookup yields CDR1 SGHNT and CDR2 YENEEA. CDR3 sequence: CASSLEAAGFSYNEQFF. Here the CDR3 DNA reads TGTGCCAGCAGCTTAGAGGCGGCGGGATTCTCCTACAATGAGCAGTTCTTC.

This chain uses TRBV5-4 with TRBJ2-2, with D hard to call. V dropped 0 bases and J dropped 4 bases, with 10 bases sitting between them. The CDR3 loop spans 15 amino acids. Germline CDR1 is SGHNT and CDR2 is YYREEE (reference sequence). The CDR3 loop is CASSLARASTGELFF. The CDR3 region has the DNA TGTGCCAGCAGCTTGGCACGCGCGAGCACCGGGGAGCTGTTTTTT.

The rearrangement joins TRBV30 to TRBJ1-2; D call uncertain. Germline V lookup: CDR1 GTSNPN, CDR2 SVGIG (reference sequence). V lost 1 base and J lost 4, with 7 bases in between. CDR3 length: 12 residues. This CDR3 is CAWSDNVYGYTF. CDR3 in DNA: TGTGCCTGGAGTGATAATGTCTATGGCTACACCTTC.

With regard to this clone: The identical CDR3 is also encoded by other nucleotide sequences in the sample. The J gene is TRBJ2-3, the V gene TRBV10-3; the D gene is possibly TRBD2 (5 bases). Trimming took off 3 bases at V and 5 bases at J, with 9 bases between the two ends. The CDR3 spans 13 residues. The germline V gene has CDR1 ENHRY and CDR2 SYGVKD. CDR3 residues: CAISDRGGDTQYF. DNA for the CDR3: TGTGCCATCAGTGATCGAGGAGGAGATACGCAGTATTTT.

The rearrangement links TRBV5-1 to TRBJ2-2; 8 nucleotides agree with TRBD1. The ends lost 0 bases at V and 7 bases at J; junction bases unmatched: 5. The CDR3 extends over 15 amino acids. From germline, CDR1 is SGHRS and CDR2 YFSETQ. CDR3 DNA sequence: TGCGCCAGCAGCTTGGTAGGACAGGGCGGCGGGGAGCTGTTTTTT. This sequence encodes CASSLVGQGGGELFF. The variable domain in full, completed from reference TRBV5-1 and TRBJ2-2, reads KAGVTQTPRYLIKTRGQQVTLSCSPISGHRSVSWYQQTPGQGLQFLFEYFSETQRNKGNFPGRFSGRQFSNSRSEMNVSTLELGDSALYLCASSLVGQGGGELFFGEGSRLTVL.

J is TRBJ1-2 and V is TRBV4-2; D is ambiguous. From germline, CDR1 is LGHNA and CDR2 YNFKEQ. Trimming pared 0 bases from V and 7 bases from J, leaving 12 bases between. The CDR3 runs to 14 residues. The CDR3 spells CASSQDQSAGGYTF. CDR3 nucleotide sequence: TGTGCCAGCAGCCAAGACCAAAGTGCGGGTGGCTACACCTTC.

This clone was seen a single time. The chain uses TRBV28 and TRBJ1-4, with 8 bases identical to TRBD1. Germline assignment: CDR1 MDHEN and CDR2 SYDVKM. CDR3 length equals 21 residues. After removal of 5 bases from V and 7 bases from J, the junction contained 27 bases not matched to a gene. DNA of the CDR3: TGTGCCAGCAGTCGAACCCGAGGACAGGGAGTAGGATTCGGCGTGAGTGAAAAACTGTTTTTT. Encoded protein: CASSRTRGQGVGFGVSEKLFF.

CDR3 residues: CASSAGQGNNQPQHF. CDR3 sequence (DNA): TGTGCCAGCAGCGCGGGACAGGGTAACAATCAGCCCCAGCATTTT. The chain is built from TRBV7-2 and TRBJ1-5; 9 nucleotides line up with TRBD1. Germline trimming cut 5 bases from V and 3 bases from J; bases unmatched to any gene: 5. The CDR3 contains 15 residues. Germline loops: CDR1 SGHTA, CDR2 FQGNSA. Full variable domain (missing parts from reference TRBV7-2 and TRBJ1-5): GAGVSQSPSNKVTEKGKDVELRCDPISGHTALYWYRQSLGQGLEFLIYFQGNSAPDKSGLPSDRFSAERTGGSVSTLTIQRTQQEDSAVYLCASSAGQGNNQPQHFGDGTRLSIL.

The CDR3 protein is CASSQGLDQPQHF. The CDR3 coding sequence is TGTGCCAGCAGCCAAGGTCTTGATCAGCCCCAGCATTTT. This chain joins TRBV3-1 (or the pseudogene TRBV3-2) and TRBJ1-5; the D is unclear. Germline V gene data show CDR1 as LGHDT and CDR2 as YNNKEL (reference sequence). V lost 1 base and J lost 5, with 6 bases in between. The CDR3 contains 13 residues.

The gene calls are TRBV11-3 and TRBJ2-5; 9 positions agree with TRBD1. Germline V lookup: CDR1 SGHNT, CDR2 YENEEA. This CDR3 has 14 residues. With V trimmed by 4 bases and J by 4 bases, 4 bases remained unmatched. CDR3 in amino acids: CASSSGQGGETQYF. The CDR3 DNA reads as TGTGCCAGCAGCTCGGGACAGGGCGGAGAGACCCAGTACTTC. Full variable domain (remainder filled in from reference TRBV11-3 and TRBJ2-5): EAGVVQSPRYKIIEKKQPVAFWCNPISGHNTLYWYLQNLGQGPELLIRYENEEAVDDSQLPKDRFSAERLKGVDSTLKIQPAELGDSAVYLCASSSGQGGETQYFGPGTRLLVL.

The rearrangement links TRBV10-3 to TRBJ1-4; unclear D gene. The CDR3 is made up of 16 amino acids. Germline V CDR1 and CDR2: ENHRY, SYGVKD. V gave up 2 bases and J gave up 3 bases, with 13 bases separating them. This CDR3 reads CAISERGLGANEKLFF. The CDR3 coding sequence is TGTGCCATCAGTGAGCGCGGGTTAGGAGCTAATGAAAAACTGTTTTTT.

This sequence joins TRBV4-2 and TRBJ2-7; TRBD2 matches 9 bases. After removal of 1 base from V and 5 bases from J, the junction contained 12 bases not matched to a gene. CDR1 and CDR2 (germline): LGHNA, YNFKEQ. CDR3 length: 17 amino acids. CDR3 sequence: CASSQVGLRGGFDEQYF. As DNA, the CDR3 is TGTGCCAGCAGCCAAGTAGGCTTGCGGGGGGGTTTCGACGAGCAGTACTTC.

This clone was counted a single time. The J gene is TRBJ1-4, the V gene TRBV5-1; D is ambiguous. The CDR3 length is 14 residues. With 1 base removed from V and 4 bases from J, the gap between germline ends came to 8 bases. Germline CDR1 reads SGHRS; CDR2 reads YFSETQ. The chain's CDR3 is CASSLSGLNEKLFF. The CDR3 DNA reads TGCGCCAGCAGCTTGAGTGGCCTTAATGAAAAACTGTTTTTT.